This T cell receptor beta chain is drawn from a study of type 1 regulatory T cells. Study information: T-allo10 is an in vitro-generated, Tr1-enriched CD4 T cell product specific for alloantigen.

Study-wide findings and caveats: Compared with non-type 1 regulatory T cells, type 1 regulatory T cells showed a more restricted TCR repertoire.

This clonotype was observed a handful of times. Its antigen remains unknown. Deletions cut 6 bases from V and 10 bases from J, with 19 bases between. The CDR3 extends over 15 amino acids. The germline gives CDR1 MDHEN, CDR2 SYDVKM. TCRdb re-called the reads with MiXCR, one entry per CDR3 protein. The sample lists 70,000 or so distinct CDR3 sequences, around 21% occurring once. J is TRBJ2-6 and V is TRBV28; D is perhaps TRBD1 (6 bases). The sequenced material came from cultured type 1 regulatory T (Tr1) cells, either the whole culture or a sorted fraction (not recorded which). The source of this sequence is a human donor in good health. Written as DNA, the CDR3 is TGTGCCAGCAGCTTACCCGGGACAACGGCTAACGTCCTGACTTTC. Translating it yields CASSLPGTTANVLTF.